This T cell receptor (beta chain) was sequenced during a study of shared clonotypes between healthy human individuals. Study context: Those who served as donors were a couple of women and a few men between the ages of 18 and 49. Study-level results: It was the non-shared clonotypes that had lower generation probabilities than clonotypes shared by all four donors. At large depth, rarefaction still showed sorted-subset sequencing to be incomplete.

The CDR3 has 16 amino acids. V was shortened by 1 base and J by 0 bases, with 10 bases between the two germline ends. Germline loops: CDR1 SGHAT, CDR2 FQNNGV. On this clone: The antigen is unknown.

A CD45RA-negative memory subset and a CD45RA+ naive subset were separated from the CD4+ cells. TCRdb's copy holds only in-frame clones and misses some; the assay was immunoSEQ multiplex PCR. The data contain some 2,100,000 clones, approximately 94% of them singletons. The specimen sequenced was naive CD4+ T cells sorted from blood. Subset of the sample: CD45RA+ positively selected. V and J are TRBV11-2 and TRBJ2-1; the D is unclear. This clonotype was obtained from a man younger than 35 in good health. CDR3 DNA: TGTGCCAGCAGCTTAGGAGGTCTAGGCTCCTACAATGAGCAGTTCTTC. This codes for CASSLGGLGSYNEQFF.